Sequencing of this T cell receptor (beta chain) was carried out in a study of blood T cell repertoires in COVID-19. On the study more broadly: The study drew acute and convalescent COVID-19 samples from the United States, Italy and Spain.

CDR3 length: 13 residues. V lost 4 bases and J lost 10, with 14 bases in between. Germline CDR1 is MDHEN and CDR2 is SYDVKM. As handled by the study authors: Estimated nucleated cell counts came from reference gene primer amplification. Profiling relied on immunoSEQ multiplex PCR, and the TCRdb table lists in-frame clones only, not all of them. V and J calls and clone size are as listed in that table; D and trimming were resolved from the DNA. The sample carries more than 200,000 clones, 87% recorded once. The sample was peripheral blood. This sequence was found in a young man with active or convalescent COVID-19. The V gene is TRBV28, the J gene TRBJ2-1, with D possibly being TRBD2 (5 bases). The CDR3 loop is CASSSILPGEQFF. CDR3 DNA sequence: TGTGCCAGCAGTTCTATTCTTCCGGGAGAGCAGTTCTTC.